The 12 T cell receptor beta chains below were found in one sample sequenced in a study of regulatory T cells in long-lasting Graves disease. Time point noted: newly diagnosed GD, antithyroid drugs for less than 3 months. Preparation of the TCR library used RNA extracted from PBMCs. CDR3-region Arm-PCR and iRepertoire HTBI primers produced the TCR beta libraries. One entry per CDR3 protein, called by TCRdb with MiXCR from the multiplex PCR reads. Of about 440,000 distinct CDR3 sequences in the sample, 16% are singletons; the top ten hold less than 30%. The data also belong to a second study, concerning T cells in Graves' hyperthyroidism and ophthalmopathy.

The sample in question was peripheral blood mononuclear cells (PBMCs), obtained at new diagnosis, from a patient treated with antithyroid drugs. These receptors came from a woman aged 18-29 years with Graves disease.

For this clonotype: The CDR3 carries no conserved terminal phenylalanine or tryptophan, so it likely arises from a read error. The chain has TRBV15 and TRBJ1-2; 8 positions match TRBD1. The trim removed 6 bases at V and 7 bases at J, leaving 7 bases unmatched. Germline values: CDR1 LNHNV, CDR2 YYDKDF (reference sequence). The CDR3 totals 13 residues. CDR3 sequence: CATSTQGESGYTL. In nucleotides, the CDR3 is TGTGCCACCAGTACACAGGGGGAGAGTGGCTACACCCTC.

This clonotype was seen repeatedly, ten times or more. A junction boundary mismatches the germline segment, possibly from a read error. The rearrangement joins TRBV20-1 to TRBJ2-5, with a weak D call TRBD2 (6 bases). CDR3 length equals 14 residues. Germline CDR1 DFQATT, CDR2 SNEGSKA (reference sequence). CDR3 amino acids: CSTSNWGLGETQYF. The CDR3, as DNA: TGCAGTACTAGCAATTGGGGTTTAGGTGAGACCCAGTACTTC.

This clonotype has more than one count but fewer than ten. The chain carries TRBV6-2 or TRBV6-3 and TRBJ2-3; D is ambiguous. V gave up 3 bases and J gave up 4 bases, with 5 bases separating them. This CDR3 region has 12 residues. CDR1 is MNHEY and CDR2 is SVGEGT in the germline V gene. In nucleotides, the CDR3 is TGTGCCAGCAGTTATGATGCAGATACGCAGTATTTT. Its protein is CASSYDADTQYF.

Many counts were recorded for this clonotype. The rearrangement uses TRBV7-2 and TRBJ1-2, with D maybe TRBD1 (5 bases). CDR1 is SGHTA and CDR2 is FQGNSA in the germline V gene. Trimming took 4 bases from V and 0 from J, leaving 9 bases between them. The CDR3 sequence is 14 residues long. The CDR3 coding sequence is TGTGCCAGCAGCTGGGACTCCCCTAACTATGGCTACACCTTC. This sequence encodes CASSWDSPNYGYTF.

This clonotype was seen ten or more times. Being one base from a much bigger clone, this may be a read error. The V and J genes are TRBV7-2 and TRBJ2-5; D possibly uses TRBD1 or TRBD2 (6 bases each). Trimming removed 5 bases at V and 7 bases at J, with 14 bases between. The CDR3 runs 13 residues. CDR1 and CDR2 from the germline V gene are SGHTA and FQGNSA. CDR3 nucleotides: TGTGCCAGCAGCGGGGGGCTGGCAGGGACCCAGTACTTC. Its translation: CASSGGLAGTQYF.

The rearrangement joins TRBV12-3 or TRBV12-4 to TRBJ2-1, with 11 bases identical to TRBD2. The trim removed 5 bases at V and 2 bases at J, leaving 5 bases unmatched. The CDR3 is 16 residues long. CDR3 nucleotide sequence: TGTGCCAGCAGTCCCCTAGCGGGAGGTACCTACAATGAGCAGTTCTTC. This translates into CASSPLAGGTYNEQFF.

To note about this clonotype: A read error may explain this, as a much larger clone is one base away. V and J are TRBV29-1 and TRBJ2-1; D possibly matches TRBD1 or TRBD2 (5 bases each). Germline V CDR1 and CDR2: SQVTM, ANQGSEA. This CDR3 is built from 18 residues. The CDR3 loop reads CSVGLRALPRGSYNEQSF. The DNA of the CDR3 is TGCAGCGTTGGTCTGCGGGCCCTCCCGAGGGGCTCCTACAATGAGCAGTCCTTC.

This clonotype was seen ten or more times. V is TRBV28 and J is TRBJ2-7, with 7 positions matching TRBD2. CDR1 MDHEN and CDR2 SYDVKM come from the germline V gene. With 4 bases clipped from V and 1 base from J, the junction kept 10 bases outside the gene matches. This CDR3 region has 16 residues. The CDR3 DNA sequence: TGTGCCAGCAGTTCCAGTGGCGCGGGAGATTCCTACGAGCAGTACTTC. This translates into CASSSSGAGDSYEQYF.

This clonotype was observed a few times. The J gene is TRBJ2-1, the V gene TRBV5-1; TRBD1 aligns across 8 bases. TRBJ2-5 matches the DNA end more closely, so the J call is doubtful. CDR1 and CDR2 (germline): SGHRS, YFSETQ. The length of the CDR3 is 12 residues. CDR3 bases: TGCGCCAGCACAGGGGGCCCAGAGACCCAGTACTTC. Translation gives CASTGGPETQYF.

This clonotype has a count of ten or more. This chain links TRBV7-2 with TRBJ2-3; D may match TRBD1 or TRBD2 (5 bases each). Germline CDR1 is SGHTA and CDR2 is FQGNSA. Trimming left V 1 base short and J 0 bases short, with 8 bases between. The CDR3 totals 15 residues. CDR3: CASSLVGGSTDTQYF. CDR3 in DNA: TGTGCCAGCAGCTTAGTTGGGGGAAGCACAGATACGCAGTATTTT. The whole variable domain, remainder taken from reference TRBV7-2 and TRBJ2-3, is GAGVSQSPSNKVTEKGKDVELRCDPISGHTALYWYRQSLGQGLEFLIYFQGNSAPDKSGLPSDRFSAERTGGSVSTLTIQRTQQEDSAVYLCASSLVGGSTDTQYFGPGTRLTVL.

The chain joins TRBV29-1 to TRBJ2-5, with a weak D call TRBD1 (6 bases). The CDR3 sequence is 12 residues long. The germline V gene has CDR1 SQVTM and CDR2 ANQGSEA. Trimming stripped 0 bases from V and 4 bases from J, with 6 bases between. CDR3 DNA sequence: TGCAGCGTTGAAGAAGGGGGAGAGACCCAGTACTTC. Translation gives CSVEEGGETQYF.

The chain is built from TRBV28 and TRBJ1-1, with unresolved D. Germline CDR1 is MDHEN and CDR2 is SYDVKM. Trimming took off 1 base at V and 8 bases at J, with 14 bases between the two ends. This CDR3 comprises 14 residues. CDR3 bases: TGTGCCAGCAGTTTATCGAGTACGGGCGCGGAAGCTTTCTTT. Amino acid sequence: CASSLSSTGAEAFF.